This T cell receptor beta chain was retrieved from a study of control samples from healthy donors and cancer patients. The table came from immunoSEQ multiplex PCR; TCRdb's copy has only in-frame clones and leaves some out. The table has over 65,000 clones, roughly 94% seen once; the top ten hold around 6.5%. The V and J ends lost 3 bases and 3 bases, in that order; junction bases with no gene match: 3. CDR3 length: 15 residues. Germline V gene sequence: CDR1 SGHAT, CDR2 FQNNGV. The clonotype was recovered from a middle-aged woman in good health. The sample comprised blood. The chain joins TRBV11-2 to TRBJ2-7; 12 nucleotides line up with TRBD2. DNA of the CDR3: TGTGCCAGCAGCTTCCCTAGCGGGAGGGTCTACGAGCAGTACTTC. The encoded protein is CASSFPSGRVYEQYF.